One sample yielded the 28 T cell receptor beta chains listed below, sequenced in a study of neoadjuvant anti-PD-1 for oral cavity cancer. Sequenced by immunoSEQ multiplex PCR; TCRdb stores in-frame clones only, minus some. The sample consists of 10,000 to 15,000 clones, 50% to 80% of them appearing once. The sample was PBMCs, taken before nivolumab (anti-PD-1) treatment. These receptors all come from a person between 35 and 79 years old with oral cavity squamous cell carcinoma.

This sequence joins TRBV10-2 and TRBJ2-5; possibly TRBD2 for D (7 bases). The germline V gene encodes CDR1 WSHSY and CDR2 SAAADI. Trimming removed 6 bases from V and 3 bases from J, with 14 bases in between. The CDR3 has 14 amino acids. In nucleotides, the CDR3 is TGCGCCAGCAGCGCGGGGGCAATCGAAGAGACCCAGTACTTC. Protein product: CASSAGAIEETQYF.

Written as DNA, the CDR3 is TGTGCCAGCAGCACCACTAGAGACAATGAGCAGTTCTTC. Its protein product is CASSTTRDNEQFF. The chain carries TRBV7-3 and TRBJ2-1, with a tentative D call TRBD2 (5 bases). Germline CDR1 is SGHTA and CDR2 is FQGTGA. Trimming removed 5 bases from V and 5 bases from J, with 10 bases in between. This CDR3 spans 13 amino acids.

The V gene is TRBV10-3, the J gene TRBJ2-7, with TRBD1 matching 8 bases. This CDR3 contains 16 residues. The J segment lost 3 bases and the V segment lost 2 bases, leaving 9 bases of the junction unmatched. Per the germline V gene, CDR1 is ENHRY and CDR2 is SYGVKD. The CDR3 loop is CAISETGGVRRYEQYF. DNA for the CDR3: TGTGCCATCAGTGAGACAGGGGGAGTCCGGCGCTACGAGCAGTACTTC.

The chain joins TRBV19 to TRBJ1-1, with 9 bases lining up with TRBD1. The CDR3 runs 14 residues. The germline CDR1 and CDR2 sequences are LNHDA and SQIVND (reference sequence). J gave up 4 bases and V 6 bases, and 6 bases lay outside the gene matches. This CDR3 reads CASSPQGAGTEAFF. In DNA, the CDR3 is TGTGCCAGTAGCCCACAGGGGGCGGGCACTGAAGCTTTCTTT.

V and J are TRBV5-1 and TRBJ2-2, with 12 bases lining up with TRBD2. This CDR3 is 16 amino acids long. V lost 4 bases, J lost 5 bases, and 6 bases stayed unmatched. Looked up from germline, CDR1 is SGHRS and CDR2 is YFSETQ. This CDR3 is CASSPGTSGWTGELFF. The CDR3 DNA follows: TGCGCCAGCAGCCCCGGGACTAGCGGGTGGACCGGGGAGCTGTTTTTT.

The chain joins TRBV29-1 to TRBJ2-7; possible D gene TRBD1, 6 bases. V gave up 7 bases and J gave up 0 bases, with 10 bases separating them. Germline values: CDR1 SQVTM, CDR2 ANQGSEA. The CDR3 covers 12 residues. The CDR3 loop reads CSGRDTSYEQYF. CDR3 in DNA: TGCAGCGGCCGGGACACCTCCTACGAGCAGTACTTC.

The chain combines TRBV7-9 with TRBJ1-1; TRBD1 agrees at 7 bases. Germline values: CDR1 SEHNR, CDR2 FQNEAQ (reference sequence). The ends lost 2 bases at V and 7 bases at J; junction bases unmatched: 4. This CDR3 has 13 residues. The CDR3 region has the DNA TGTGCCAGCAGCTTAACGACAGGGAGTGAAGCTTTCTTT. It codes for CASSLTTGSEAFF.

V gene TRBV19 combines with J gene TRBJ1-1; 9 bases fit TRBD1. V lost 7 bases, J lost 6 bases, and 15 bases stayed unmatched. There are 16 residues in the CDR3. Germline V gene data show CDR1 as LNHDA and CDR2 as SQIVND (reference sequence). The CDR3 reads CASIPGPGQGLSEAFF. CDR3 in DNA: TGTGCCAGTATTCCGGGGCCGGGACAGGGCCTCTCTGAAGCTTTCTTT. The complete variable domain, with remaining parts taken from reference TRBV19 and TRBJ1-1, reads DGGITQSPKYLFRKEGQNVTLSCEQNLNHDAMYWYRQDPGQGLRLIYYSQIVNDFQKGDIAEGYSVSREKKESFPLTVTSAQKNPTAFYLCASIPGPGQGLSEAFFGQGTRLTVV.

The J gene is TRBJ1-1, the V gene TRBV7-8; D unresolved. Deletions cut 3 bases from V and 3 bases from J, with 5 bases between. Per germline, CDR1 SGHVS and CDR2 FQNEAQ. The CDR3 is 12 residues long. DNA of the CDR3: TGTGCCAGCAGCTTGCGGTACACTGAAGCTTTCTTT. Translated: CASSLRYTEAFF.

The chain carries TRBV2 and TRBJ2-3; 9 bases match TRBD2. V lost 3 bases and J lost 4; bases outside the gene matches: 8. The CDR3 sequence is 16 residues long. CDR1 is SNHLY and CDR2 is FYNNEI in the germline V gene. Written as DNA, the CDR3 is TGTGCCAGCAGTGACCCTAGCGCGGGGGGGGCAGATACGCAGTATTTT. Residues: CASSDPSAGGADTQYF. The entire variable domain, with the rest obtained from reference TRBV2 and TRBJ2-3, is as follows: EPEVTQTPSHQVTQMGQEVILRCVPISNHLYFYWYRQILGQKVEFLVSFYNNEISEKSEIFDDQFSVERPDGSNFTLKIRSTKLEDSAMYFCASSDPSAGGADTQYFGPGTRLTVL.

The genes are TRBV27 and TRBJ1-1, with 7 bases that match TRBD1. J lost 2 bases, V lost 9 bases, and 9 bases had no gene match. CDR3 length equals 14 residues. CDR1 MNHEY and CDR2 SMNVEV come from the germline V gene (reference sequence). Written as DNA, the CDR3 is TGTGCCAGGCCGGGACAGACGATTAACACTGAAGCTTTCTTT. Amino acids: CARPGQTINTEAFF.

J is TRBJ2-7 and V is TRBV7-3; D perhaps matches TRBD1 (6 bases). Germline assignment: CDR1 SGHTA and CDR2 FQGTGA. This CDR3 region has 14 residues. Between the trimmed V and J ends, which lost 8 bases and 2 bases, there was a span of 16 bases. This CDR3 is CASGPGQGPYEQYF. The CDR3 DNA is TGTGCCAGCGGTCCGGGACAAGGACCCTACGAGCAGTACTTC.

The chain uses TRBV6-1 and TRBJ1-5; 8 bases fit TRBD1. The junction had 8 bases not matched to a gene; V was cut back by 7 bases and J by 3 bases. The CDR3 has 15 amino acids. Per the germline V gene, CDR1 is MNHNS and CDR2 is SASEGT. The CDR3 bases are TGTGCCAGCACACGGACAGGGACAGCCAATCAGCCCCAGCATTTT. This translates into CASTRTGTANQPQHF.

V gene TRBV18 combines with J gene TRBJ1-1; tentative D call: TRBD1 (5 bases). Germline V gene lookup returns CDR1 KGHSH and CDR2 LQKENI. This CDR3 has 15 amino acids. Trimming left V 4 bases short and J 2 bases short, with 14 bases between. The CDR3 is CASSRDRDLNTEAFF. For the CDR3, the DNA is TGTGCCAGCTCACGCGACCGGGACCTCAACACTGAAGCTTTCTTT.

CDR3 residues: CASSLDISYNEQFF. The CDR3 nucleotides are TGTGCCAGCAGTCTGGACATCTCCTACAATGAGCAGTTCTTC. The chain couples TRBV28 to TRBJ2-1, with D possibly being TRBD1 (5 bases). The CDR3 has 14 amino acids. Trimming pared 5 bases from V and 0 bases from J, leaving 8 bases between. Germline assignment: CDR1 MDHEN and CDR2 SYDVKM.

This sequence joins TRBV5-1 and TRBJ2-5; TRBD1 aligns across 9 bases. This CDR3 contains 16 residues. V shed 4 bases and J 4 bases; nucleotides not matched to a gene: 11. The germline CDR1 and CDR2 sequences are SGHRS and YFSETQ. The CDR3 DNA sequence: TGCGCCAGCAGCACGGGTGGGACAGGGCCCCGAGAGACCCAGTACTTC. It encodes CASSTGGTGPRETQYF. Using reference TRBV5-1 and TRBJ2-5 for the parts outside the CDR3, the full variable domain is KAGVTQTPRYLIKTRGQQVTLSCSPISGHRSVSWYQQTPGQGLQFLFEYFSETQRNKGNFPGRFSGRQFSNSRSEMNVSTLELGDSALYLCASSTGGTGPRETQYFGPGTRLLVL.

The chain joins TRBV27 to TRBJ2-1, with D maybe TRBD2 (6 bases). Looked up from germline, CDR1 is MNHEY and CDR2 is SMNVEV (reference sequence). V lost 0 bases and J lost 7, with 7 bases in between. This CDR3 contains 13 residues. CDR3 loop: CASSLSAGNEQFF. The CDR3 bases are TGTGCCAGCAGTTTATCCGCGGGGAATGAGCAGTTCTTC.

The gene calls are TRBV19 and TRBJ2-1; tentatively, D is TRBD2 (5 bases). V was cut by 7 bases and J by 6 bases, with 13 bases left in between. Germline V gives CDR1 LNHDA, CDR2 SQIVND (reference sequence). The CDR3 length is 13 residues. CDR3 in amino acids: CASNQRRFNEQFF. The CDR3 bases are TGTGCCAGTAATCAGAGGAGGTTCAATGAGCAGTTCTTC.

This chain uses TRBV9 with TRBJ2-7; TRBD2 agrees at 14 bases. V trimming: 2 bases; J trimming: 7 bases; junction bases outside the gene matches: 5. Germline CDR1 and CDR2: SGDLS and YYNGEE. The length of the CDR3 is 15 residues. The CDR3 loop is CASSVGLAGAGEQYF. In DNA, the CDR3 is TGTGCCAGCAGCGTGGGACTAGCGGGGGCAGGGGAGCAGTACTTC.

This chain connects TRBV28 to TRBJ2-3; 10 nucleotides agree with TRBD1. Trimming cost V 4 bases and J 1 base; bases outside gene matches: 11. Germline CDR1 and CDR2: MDHEN and SYDVKM. The CDR3 has 18 residues. This CDR3 reads CASSSGTGVGSRTDTQYF. CDR3 DNA sequence: TGTGCCAGCAGTTCCGGGACAGGGGTAGGTTCACGCACAGATACGCAGTATTTT. Full variable domain (remainder filled in from reference TRBV28 and TRBJ2-3): DVKVTQSSRYLVKRTGEKVFLECVQDMDHENMFWYRQDPGLGLRLIYFSYDVKMKEKGDIPEGYSVSREKKERFSLILESASTNQTSMYLCASSSGTGVGSRTDTQYFGPGTRLTVL.

This sequence joins TRBV9 and TRBJ1-2; 11 nucleotides match TRBD1. Germline V gives CDR1 SGDLS, CDR2 YYNGEE. V lost 0 bases, J lost 5 bases, and 3 bases stayed unmatched. This CDR3 region has 15 residues. The CDR3 spells CASSVGTGGMYGYTF. The CDR3 DNA reads TGTGCCAGCAGCGTAGGGACAGGGGGCATGTATGGCTACACCTTC.

V and J are TRBV6-6 and TRBJ2-1; TRBD2 might be the D (7 bases). The germline V and J ends were trimmed by 0 bases and 9 bases, with 15 bases remaining between them. From germline, CDR1 is MNHNY and CDR2 SVGAGI (reference sequence). The CDR3 is made up of 15 amino acids. CDR3 DNA sequence: TGTGCCAGCAGTTACTCGAGGGGGGGGGCTGGTGAGCAGTTCTTC. Translation gives CASSYSRGGAGEQFF.

The CDR3 DNA is TGTGCCAGTAGTACCGACAGCCCCATGAACACTGAAGCTTTCTTT. Translating it yields CASSTDSPMNTEAFF. The V call is TRBV19, the J call TRBJ1-1, with D perhaps matching TRBD1 (5 bases). CDR1 and CDR2 from the germline V gene are LNHDA and SQIVND (reference sequence). The CDR3 runs 15 residues. With 4 bases removed from V and 0 bases from J, the gap between germline ends came to 12 bases.

The chain carries TRBV19 and TRBJ1-5, with a possible D match to TRBD1 (5 bases). The germline V and J ends were trimmed by 8 bases and 2 bases, with 13 bases remaining between them. The length of the CDR3 is 14 residues. CDR1 is LNHDA and CDR2 is SQIVND in the germline V gene (reference sequence). In nucleotides, the CDR3 is TGTGCCAGTGGACCCCAGGGAGGCAATCAGCCCCAGCATTTT. Its translation: CASGPQGGNQPQHF.

This sequence joins TRBV2 and TRBJ2-7, with D unresolved. Germline values: CDR1 SNHLY, CDR2 FYNNEI. V lost 2 bases and J lost 4, with 12 bases in between. This CDR3 is built from 14 residues. The CDR3 sequence: CASSETAVTYEQYF. CDR3 bases: TGTGCCAGCAGTGAAACGGCGGTTACTTACGAGCAGTACTTC. Full variable domain (missing parts from reference TRBV2 and TRBJ2-7): EPEVTQTPSHQVTQMGQEVILRCVPISNHLYFYWYRQILGQKVEFLVSFYNNEISEKSEIFDDQFSVERPDGSNFTLKIRSTKLEDSAMYFCASSETAVTYEQYFGPGTRLTVT.

The V and J genes are TRBV14 and TRBJ1-1; D ambiguous. There are 17 residues in the CDR3. The V gene lost 4 bases and the J gene lost 0 bases, with 18 bases spanning the gap. Germline CDR1 reads SGHDN; CDR2 reads FVKESK. The CDR3 DNA reads TGTGCCAGCAGCCCCCGGGTCTCACTTGCCATGAACACTGAAGCTTTCTTT. Translating it yields CASSPRVSLAMNTEAFF.

J is TRBJ2-7 and V is TRBV5-1; 7 nucleotides align to TRBD1. J gave up 5 bases and V 4 bases, and 15 bases lay outside the gene matches. Looked up from germline, CDR1 is SGHRS and CDR2 is YFSETQ. The CDR3 has 16 residues. The CDR3: CASSRSRTGSVDEQYF. The DNA for the CDR3 is TGCGCCAGCAGCCGCTCTAGGACAGGTTCGGTCGACGAGCAGTACTTC.

V usage is TRBV15 and J usage is TRBJ2-7; D is uncertain. Trimming shortened V by 0 bases and J by 3 bases, and 6 bases separated the two germline ends. The germline V gene encodes CDR1 LNHNV and CDR2 YYDKDF (reference sequence). CDR3 length equals 13 residues. CDR3 region: CATSRDFGYEQYF. CDR3 DNA sequence: TGTGCCACCAGCAGAGATTTCGGCTACGAGCAGTACTTC.